The sequence of this TCR beta chain was determined in a study of blood T cell repertoires in COVID-19. How the authors handled the data: Scientists estimated how many nucleated cells there were by amplifying reference gene primers. Using immunoSEQ multiplex PCR, the repertoire was profiled, and TCRdb retains in-frame clones only, with some absent. From that table come the V and J calls and clone size; the DNA was used to work out D and trimming. This sample has approximately 180,000 clones, with more than 75% found just once. The junction had 9 bases not matched to a gene; V was cut back by 3 bases and J by 9 bases. The CDR3 length is 15 residues. The V gene's germline CDR1 is MNHEY and CDR2 SMNVEV (reference sequence).

The TCR originated in a human donor in a cohort sampled during active COVID-19. The chain carries TRBV27 and TRBJ1-5; 9 positions agree with TRBD1. Sequenced input: peripheral blood. The CDR3 DNA is TGTGCCAGCAGTTTGACAGGGGGGGCCGGTGGGCCCCAGCATTTT. Amino acids: CASSLTGGAGGPQHF.